The clone carrying this T cell receptor beta chain has more than one count but fewer than ten. Donors were grouped by their self-reported clinical history. This specimen comes from a study of blood T cell repertoires in COVID-19. Study context: PBMCs, B-cell-depleted T cells, or T cells provided the cDNA or gDNA that made up the material.

Produced via immunoSEQ multiplex PCR; TCRdb's table is partial and in-frame only. The data contain 300,000 or so clones, about 90% of them singletons. The TCR sequence derives from a woman in her twenties or thirties who had recovered from COVID-19. The sequencing sample was made of PBMCs or T cells enriched from blood (not recorded which).

In DNA, the CDR3 is TGTGCCAGCAAAACCAGCGGAACGGGCTATAGCAATCAGCCCCAGCATTTT. Translating it yields CASKTSGTGYSNQPQHF. This rearrangement joins TRBV19 to TRBJ1-5, with D uncertain. The CDR3 length is 17 residues. The germline gives CDR1 LNHDA, CDR2 SQIVND (reference sequence). Trimming took off 9 bases at V and 0 bases at J, with 21 bases between the two ends.